Presented here are 27 T cell receptor beta chains from one specimen sequenced in a study of cytomegalovirus exposure and HLA in healthy donors. Vbeta (60) and Jbeta (13) primers were used in the PCR. TCRdb keeps only in-frame clones here, not all; method: immunoSEQ multiplex PCR. Here the sample spans over 85,000 clones, about 85% being singletons. Material for sequencing was PBMCs. The origin of the receptors is a female donor in good health and CMV-seropositive.

This clone was seen only a few times. This chain links TRBV12-5 with TRBJ2-5; no definite D call. The germline V gene has CDR1 LGHNT and CDR2 FRNRAP. V shed 1 base and J shed 2 bases, with 5 bases lying between them. This CDR3 has 13 amino acids. The CDR3 nucleotides are TGTGCTAGTGGTTTGGAACGGCAAGAGACCCAGTACTTC. Residues: CASGLERQETQYF.

The chain recombines TRBV9 with TRBJ2-6, with D possibly matching TRBD2 (7 bases). Germline V CDR1 and CDR2: SGDLS, YYNGEE. V lost 3 bases and J lost 4, with 8 bases in between. The CDR3 is 14 residues long. Here the CDR3 reads CASSAGGGANVLTF. CDR3 DNA: TGTGCCAGCAGCGCGGGGGGCGGGGCCAACGTCCTGACTTTC. The complete variable domain, with remaining parts taken from reference TRBV9 and TRBJ2-6, reads DSGVTQTPKHLITATGQRVTLRCSPRSGDLSVYWYQQSLDQGLQFLIQYYNGEERAKGNILERFSAQQFPDLHSELNLSSLELGDSALYFCASSAGGGANVLTFGAGSRLTVL.

This clone has a single count. V and J are TRBV16 and TRBJ1-3; TRBD1 agrees at 9 bases. The CDR3 contains 15 residues. Germline CDR1 reads KGHSY; CDR2 reads FQNENV. The ends lost 2 bases at V and 2 bases at J; junction bases unmatched: 1. The CDR3 sequence is CASSQRTGAGNTIYF. DNA for the CDR3: TGTGCCAGCAGCCAAAGGACAGGGGCTGGAAACACCATATATTTT.

The chain is built from TRBV19 and TRBJ2-2; D perhaps matches TRBD1 (5 bases). The CDR3 is 14 residues long. V lost 9 bases to trimming and J lost 0 bases, with 11 bases between them. Germline V gene sequence: CDR1 LNHDA, CDR2 SQIVND (reference sequence). The CDR3 DNA is TGTGCCAGCACGGCAGGGTCGAACACCGGGGAGCTGTTTTTT. Its protein is CASTAGSNTGELFF.

This clone was counted a few times. The chain carries TRBV6-5 and TRBJ1-1, with D unclear. V was cut by 6 bases and J by 4 bases, with 15 bases left in between. Germline CDR1 MNHEY, CDR2 SVGAGI. The CDR3 covers 14 residues. Here the CDR3 DNA reads TGTGCCAGCAGCGACAATGTGGGCGTCACTGAAGCTTTCTTT. It translates to CASSDNVGVTEAFF.

The rearrangement links TRBV9 to TRBJ1-1; a possible D gene is TRBD1 (6 bases). Trimming left V 0 bases short and J 2 bases short, with 8 bases between. CDR1 SGDLS and CDR2 YYNGEE come from the germline V gene. This CDR3 region has 14 residues. The CDR3 DNA reads TGTGCCAGCAGCGTAGAACAGGGTAACACTGAAGCTTTCTTT. Protein sequence: CASSVEQGNTEAFF.

The chain joins TRBV10-1 to TRBJ2-1, with D perhaps TRBD2 (6 bases). Germline V gene data show CDR1 as WNHNN and CDR2 as SYGVQD (reference sequence). Trimming took off 0 bases at V and 8 bases at J, with 11 bases between the two ends. This CDR3 region has 14 residues. CDR3 region: CASSESKTRDEQFF. The CDR3 DNA follows: TGCGCCAGCAGTGAGTCGAAGACTAGGGATGAGCAGTTCTTC.

The chain carries TRBV5-1 and TRBJ1-5; 7 nucleotides align to TRBD1. This CDR3 has 14 amino acids. Germline trimming cut 5 bases from V and 0 bases from J; bases unmatched to any gene: 2. Germline lookup yields CDR1 SGHRS and CDR2 YFSETQ. In nucleotides, the CDR3 is TGCGCCAGCAGGGAGGGGGCTAGCAATCAGCCCCAGCATTTT. It translates to CASREGASNQPQHF.

This sequence joins TRBV6-5 and TRBJ2-1; maybe TRBD2 (5 bases). Looked up from germline, CDR1 is MNHEY and CDR2 is SVGAGI. V was cut by 5 bases and J by 3 bases, with 14 bases left in between. This CDR3 is built from 15 residues. CDR3 loop: CASSGNREIYNEQFF. CDR3 sequence (DNA): TGTGCCAGCAGTGGGAACCGGGAAATCTACAATGAGCAGTTCTTC.

This chain links TRBV7-8 with TRBJ1-5; a possible D gene is TRBD1 (5 bases). Deletions cut 5 bases from V and 3 bases from J, with 20 bases between. The CDR3 totals 17 residues. The germline gives CDR1 SGHVS, CDR2 FQNEAQ. CDR3 region: CASSPSPTGSPNQPQHF. The CDR3 DNA sequence: TGTGCCAGCAGCCCCTCCCCCACAGGCTCCCCCAATCAGCCCCAGCATTTT.

A word on this clone: The junction departs from germline at one end; a sequencing error may be responsible. Within the sample, other DNA sequences also encode this same CDR3. V gene TRBV4-2 combines with J gene TRBJ1-2; D perhaps matches TRBD1 (5 bases). Looked up from germline, CDR1 is LGHNA and CDR2 is YNFKEQ. The CDR3 is 16 residues long. The CDR3 reads CASSQVGSRRGDGYTF. The CDR3 region has the DNA TGTGCTAGCAGCCAAGTGGGCAGCCGTCGGGGGGATGGCTACACCTTC.

This chain links TRBV6-5 with TRBJ2-5, with a possible D match to TRBD1 (5 bases). Germline CDR1 is MNHEY and CDR2 is SVGAGI. This CDR3 contains 12 residues. Between the trimmed V and J ends, which lost 2 bases and 7 bases, there was a span of 8 bases. CDR3 in DNA: TGTGCCAGCAGTTACAGCCAGGGGACCCAGTACTTC. Its protein is CASSYSQGTQYF.

This clone was counted between two and nine times. The chain links TRBV14 to TRBJ2-1; 7 bases are shared with TRBD2. Germline assignment: CDR1 SGHDN and CDR2 FVKESK. Trimming removed 3 bases from V and 3 bases from J; junction bases left unmatched: 8. This CDR3 spans 16 amino acids. CDR3 amino acids: CASSHVAGDRYNEQFF. For the CDR3, the DNA is TGTGCCAGCAGCCACGTTGCGGGAGATCGCTACAATGAGCAGTTCTTC.

This clone was seen only once. V usage is TRBV5-5 and J usage is TRBJ2-7, with 11 nucleotides matching TRBD1. From germline, CDR1 is SGHKS and CDR2 YYEKEE (reference sequence). The CDR3 runs to 15 residues. Losses at the gene ends were 3 bases for V and 3 bases for J; bases not matched to a gene: 5. CDR3 in DNA: TGTGCCAGCAGCTATGGACAGGGGGCTAACTACGAGCAGTACTTC. Amino acid sequence: CASSYGQGANYEQYF.

The chain uses TRBV4-1 and TRBJ2-2; tentative D call: TRBD1 (6 bases). Deletions cut 6 bases from V and 1 base from J, with 9 bases between. The CDR3 extends over 14 amino acids. Germline V gives CDR1 MGHRA, CDR2 YSYEKL. The DNA for the CDR3 is TGCGCCAGCAGGACCAGGGGGAACACCGGGGAGCTGTTTTTT. Encoded protein: CASRTRGNTGELFF.

This clone was recorded only once. This chain links TRBV28 with TRBJ1-1; 7 bases fit TRBD1. V was clipped by 5 bases and J by 5 bases; unmatched bases: 11. CDR3 size: 15 residues. Per germline, CDR1 MDHEN and CDR2 SYDVKM. The CDR3 loop is CASSIEQGLGTEAFF. In DNA, the CDR3 is TGTGCCAGCAGTATCGAACAGGGGCTGGGGACTGAAGCTTTCTTT.

The V call is TRBV27, the J call TRBJ2-5; D is unclear. CDR3 length: 16 residues. Looked up from germline, CDR1 is MNHEY and CDR2 is SMNVEV (reference sequence). Trimming pared 0 bases from V and 2 bases from J, leaving 13 bases between. The CDR3 DNA reads as TGTGCCAGCAGTTTATCGGCAACCCGTCAACAAGAGACCCAGTACTTC. Residues: CASSLSATRQQETQYF.

The rearrangement joins TRBV9 to TRBJ1-3, with D tentatively TRBD1 (6 bases). The CDR3 runs 19 residues. The germline V gene has CDR1 SGDLS and CDR2 YYNGEE. V shed 3 bases and J shed 0 bases, with 22 bases lying between them. The DNA for the CDR3 is TGTGCCAGCAGCGAAAAGCTTGGACAGCATAAGAGCTCTGGAAACACCATATATTTT. Translation: CASSEKLGQHKSSGNTIYF.

This clone has a single count. V and J are TRBV6-1 and TRBJ1-1; 7 positions match TRBD1. CDR3 size: 15 residues. J lost 0 bases, V lost 8 bases, and 9 bases had no gene match. The germline CDR1 and CDR2 sequences are MNHNS and SASEGT. The CDR3 nucleotides are TGTGCCAGCGAAGGAGGGGACAGCCTGAACACTGAAGCTTTCTTT. Amino acid sequence: CASEGGDSLNTEAFF.

The genes are TRBV19 and TRBJ2-2, with a tentative D call TRBD2 (6 bases). V was pared by 3 bases and J by 4 bases, with 12 bases between. The CDR3 has 15 amino acids. In germline, CDR1 is LNHDA, CDR2 SQIVND (reference sequence). The CDR3 spells CASSIGSGSTGELFF. CDR3 nucleotide sequence: TGTGCCAGTAGTATCGGGAGCGGTAGCACCGGGGAGCTGTTTTTT.

The V and J genes are TRBV27 and TRBJ1-5, with D maybe TRBD1 (5 bases). This CDR3 has 14 residues. Between the trimmed V and J ends, which lost 3 bases and 5 bases, there was a span of 11 bases. Per germline, CDR1 MNHEY and CDR2 SMNVEV (reference sequence). CDR3 amino acids: CASSLAGRDQPQHF. CDR3 DNA: TGTGCCAGCAGTTTGGCGGGGCGAGATCAGCCCCAGCATTTT.

This chain connects TRBV7-9 to TRBJ1-1, with D possibly TRBD1 on 5 matching bases. This CDR3 is built from 11 residues. Trimming shortened V by 6 bases and J by 8 bases, and 10 bases separated the two germline ends. Germline V lookup: CDR1 SEHNR, CDR2 FQNEAQ (reference sequence). The CDR3 nucleotides read TGTGCCAGCAGTCAGAACAGGGAAGCTTTCTTT. Amino acids: CASSQNREAFF.

This sequence joins TRBV4-1 and TRBJ1-2; D perhaps matches TRBD1 (5 bases). The germline V and J ends were trimmed by 1 base and 3 bases, with 12 bases remaining between them. CDR1 is MGHRA and CDR2 is YSYEKL in the germline V gene. The CDR3 loop spans 15 amino acids. For the CDR3, the DNA is TGCGCCAGCAGCCAAGGACAGACTAGTGACTATGGCTACACCTTC. Encoded protein: CASSQGQTSDYGYTF.

The chain links TRBV9 to TRBJ2-1; D perhaps matches TRBD1 (6 bases). Deletions cut 1 base from V and 3 bases from J, with 8 bases between. From germline, CDR1 is SGDLS and CDR2 YYNGEE. CDR3 length equals 14 residues. The CDR3 region is CASSVTQGYNEQFF. The CDR3 DNA is TGTGCCAGCAGCGTAACACAGGGCTACAATGAGCAGTTCTTC.

The chain recombines TRBV5-4 with TRBJ2-7; TRBD1 is a possible D gene (6 bases). Trimming removed 4 bases from V and 2 bases from J, with 13 bases in between. Germline values: CDR1 SGHNT, CDR2 YYREEE (reference sequence). The CDR3 has 14 residues. DNA of the CDR3: TGTGCCAGCAGCCCTCCGGGACAAGCCTACGAGCAGTACTTC. Protein sequence: CASSPPGQAYEQYF.

The rearrangement links TRBV7-2 to TRBJ2-1; the match to TRBD2 covers 8 bases. Germline assignment: CDR1 SGHTA and CDR2 FQGNSA. The CDR3 spans 15 residues. Germline trimming cut 5 bases from V and 7 bases from J; bases unmatched to any gene: 10. The CDR3 loop is CASSRSGGRGNEQFF. CDR3 DNA sequence: TGTGCCAGCAGCCGAAGCGGGGGCCGGGGGAATGAGCAGTTCTTC.

The chain links TRBV9 to TRBJ1-3, with 8 bases aligning to TRBD1. Germline values: CDR1 SGDLS, CDR2 YYNGEE. This CDR3 has 16 amino acids. V was pared by 4 bases and J by 0 bases, with 6 bases of the junction left unmatched. In DNA form, the CDR3 reads TGTGCCAGCAGCTCAACAGGGGGGAGCTCTGGAAACACCATATATTTT. Its translation is CASSSTGGSSGNTIYF.